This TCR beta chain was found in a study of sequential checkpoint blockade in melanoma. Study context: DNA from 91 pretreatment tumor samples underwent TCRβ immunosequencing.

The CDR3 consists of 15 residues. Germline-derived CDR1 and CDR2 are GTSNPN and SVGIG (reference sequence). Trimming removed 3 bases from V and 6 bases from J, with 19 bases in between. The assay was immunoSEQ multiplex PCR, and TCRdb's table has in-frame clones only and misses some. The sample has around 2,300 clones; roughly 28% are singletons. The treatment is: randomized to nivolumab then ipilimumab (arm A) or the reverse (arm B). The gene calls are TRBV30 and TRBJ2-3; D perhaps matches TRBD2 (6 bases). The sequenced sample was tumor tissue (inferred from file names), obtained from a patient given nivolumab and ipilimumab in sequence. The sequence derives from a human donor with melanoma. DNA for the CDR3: TGTGCCTGGAGCCCCGGGGGAGCGGCTGGCGATACGCAGTATTTT. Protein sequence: CAWSPGGAAGDTQYF.